The 5 T cell receptor beta chains in this list originate from one sample, sequenced in a study of blood T cell repertoires in COVID-19 (TCRdb year 2020). Library creation used the immunoSEQ multiplex PCR assay. Sourced from immuneACCESS, this table was stored by TCRdb with only in-frame sequences that have V and J called. A share of the clones is absent; for the studies checked, an unresolved V gene accounts for under half, and the remainder has no known explanation. The table for this sample lists approximately 73,000 clones; over 65% of them were counted only once. Around 0.83% of the sample is held by the ten biggest clonotypes. The specimen was peripheral blood. These receptors originate from an older woman with acute or convalescent COVID-19.

The chain employs TRBV2 and TRBJ1-6; D gene unclear. CDR3 length equals 17 residues. The germline V gene encodes CDR1 SNHLY and CDR2 FYNNEI. Trimming took 7 bases from V and 0 from J, leaving 16 bases between them. CDR3 region: CASKGGGWASYNSPLHF. As DNA, the CDR3 is TGTGCCAGCAAGGGTGGAGGGTGGGCCTCCTATAATTCACCCCTCCACTTT.

J is TRBJ2-2 and V is TRBV5-1; 9 bases are a match to TRBD1. The CDR3 has 16 amino acids. Germline values: CDR1 SGHRS, CDR2 YFSETQ. V lost 0 bases, J lost 6 bases, and 6 bases stayed unmatched. The CDR3 reads CASSLEGQGRAGELFF. In nucleotides, the CDR3 is TGCGCCAGCAGCTTGGAAGGACAGGGGAGGGCCGGGGAGCTGTTTTTT.

The chain links TRBV5-3 to TRBJ1-1; possible D gene TRBD1, 5 bases. TRBV5-3 is reported as an ORF; its role is uncertain. The CDR3 runs to 15 residues. V was cut by 4 bases and J by 1 base, with 14 bases left in between. This chain's CDR3 is CARSPPGLENTEAFF. The CDR3 DNA is TGTGCCAGAAGCCCCCCAGGGCTAGAGAACACTGAAGCTTTCTTT.

This chain uses TRBV28 with TRBJ2-7; maybe TRBD2 (7 bases). The CDR3 spans 14 residues. Trimming left V 3 bases short and J 2 bases short, with 11 bases between. Germline V gives CDR1 MDHEN, CDR2 SYDVKM. The CDR3 loop reads CASSFGGGPYEQYF. The CDR3 DNA is TGTGCCAGCAGTTTTGGCGGGGGCCCCTACGAGCAGTACTTC.

V and J are TRBV3-1 (or the pseudogene TRBV3-2) and TRBJ1-2, with 7 positions matching TRBD1. The CDR3 contains 15 residues. Germline assignment: CDR1 LGHDT and CDR2 YNNKEL (reference sequence). V dropped 3 bases and J dropped 4; count of bases not matched to a gene: 8. The CDR3 loop reads CASSQDPGQTYGYTF. The CDR3, as DNA: TGTGCCAGCAGCCAGGACCCGGGACAGACCTATGGCTACACCTTC.